The sequence of this TCR beta chain was determined in a study of T cell responses to AZD1222 COVID-19 vaccine. Findings and caveats of the study: It should be noted that donors were predominantly white British and more often female, and clonal diversity was possibly underestimated.

This clone was picked up one time. Its target is not known. TCRdb keeps only in-frame clones here, not all; method: immunoSEQ multiplex PCR. Of some 79,000 clones detected, about 78% appear once; the ten largest clones hold roughly 50%. This CDR3 has 14 amino acids. The germline V gene has CDR1 MNHEY and CDR2 SVGAGI. Trimming took 7 bases from V and 4 from J, leaving 16 bases between them. Analysis merged second doses at about 4 or about 12 weeks. V gene TRBV6-5 combines with J gene TRBJ1-1, with unresolved D. This clonotype originated in an adult who received the AZD1222 COVID-19 vaccine. This material consisted of peripheral blood, taken 28 days after the second AZD1222 dose. The CDR3 DNA reads TGTGCCAGCACCTTCCGCACGGAGAGCACTGAAGCTTTCTTT. Residues: CASTFRTESTEAFF.